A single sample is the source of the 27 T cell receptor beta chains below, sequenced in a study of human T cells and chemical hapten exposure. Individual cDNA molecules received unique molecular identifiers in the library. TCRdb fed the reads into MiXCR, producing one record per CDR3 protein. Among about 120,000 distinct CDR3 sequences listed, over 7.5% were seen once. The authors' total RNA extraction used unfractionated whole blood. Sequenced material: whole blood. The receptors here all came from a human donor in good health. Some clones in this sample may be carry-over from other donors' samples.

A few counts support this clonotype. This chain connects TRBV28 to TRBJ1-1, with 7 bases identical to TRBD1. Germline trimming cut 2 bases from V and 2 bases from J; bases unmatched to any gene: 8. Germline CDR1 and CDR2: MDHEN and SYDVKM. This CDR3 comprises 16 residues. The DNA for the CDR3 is TGTGCCAGCAGTTTAGAAACAGGGGACAGAAACACTGAAGCTTTCTTT. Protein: CASSLETGDRNTEAFF.

CDR3: CSAPPETGSLWLEQTQYF. CDR3 DNA sequence: TGCAGCGCCCCACCCGAGACAGGGTCTTTATGGTTAGAACAGACCCAGTACTTC. The chain is built from TRBV29-1 and TRBJ2-5; TRBD1 matches 7 bases. The CDR3 consists of 18 residues. Trimming took 7 bases from V and 6 from J; bases not matched to a gene: 26. In germline, CDR1 is SQVTM, CDR2 ANQGSEA.

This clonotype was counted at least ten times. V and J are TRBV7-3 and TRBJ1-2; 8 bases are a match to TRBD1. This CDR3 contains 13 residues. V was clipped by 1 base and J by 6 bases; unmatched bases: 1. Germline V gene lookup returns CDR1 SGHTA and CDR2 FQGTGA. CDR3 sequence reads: CASSLKTGDGYTF. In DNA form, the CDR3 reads TGTGCCAGCAGCTTAAAGACAGGGGATGGCTACACCTTC.

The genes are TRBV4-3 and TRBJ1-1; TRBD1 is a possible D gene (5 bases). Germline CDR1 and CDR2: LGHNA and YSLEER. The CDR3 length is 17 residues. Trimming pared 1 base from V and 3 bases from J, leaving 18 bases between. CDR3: CASSQGDRRVLDTEAFF. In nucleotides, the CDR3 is TGCGCCAGCAGCCAAGGGGACCGACGAGTTTTGGACACTGAAGCTTTCTTT.

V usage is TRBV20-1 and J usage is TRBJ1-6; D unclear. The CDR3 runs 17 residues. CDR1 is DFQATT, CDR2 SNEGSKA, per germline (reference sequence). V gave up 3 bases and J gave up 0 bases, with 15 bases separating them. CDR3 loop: CSASTGEKSSYNSPLHF. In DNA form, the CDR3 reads TGCAGTGCTAGCACTGGGGAAAAGAGCTCCTATAATTCACCCCTCCACTTT.

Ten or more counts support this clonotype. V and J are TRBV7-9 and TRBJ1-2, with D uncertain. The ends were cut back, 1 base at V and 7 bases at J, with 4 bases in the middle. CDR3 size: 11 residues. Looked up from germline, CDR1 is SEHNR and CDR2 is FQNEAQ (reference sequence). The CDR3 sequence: CASSLGSGYTF. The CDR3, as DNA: TGTGCCAGCAGCTTAGGGTCTGGCTACACCTTC.

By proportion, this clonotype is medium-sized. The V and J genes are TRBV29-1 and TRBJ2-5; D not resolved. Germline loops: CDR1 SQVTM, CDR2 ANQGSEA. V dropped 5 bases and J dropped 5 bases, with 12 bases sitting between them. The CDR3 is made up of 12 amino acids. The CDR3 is CSVRSPTETQYF. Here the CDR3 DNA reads TGCAGCGTTAGGTCCCCCACGGAGACCCAGTACTTC.

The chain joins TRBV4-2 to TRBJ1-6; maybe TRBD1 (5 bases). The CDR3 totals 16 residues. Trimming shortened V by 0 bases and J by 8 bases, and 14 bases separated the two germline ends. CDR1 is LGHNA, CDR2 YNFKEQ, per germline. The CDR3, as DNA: TGTGCCAGCAGCCAAGATCCCGGGGGTGGGGATTCACCCCTCCACTTT. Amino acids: CASSQDPGGGDSPLHF.

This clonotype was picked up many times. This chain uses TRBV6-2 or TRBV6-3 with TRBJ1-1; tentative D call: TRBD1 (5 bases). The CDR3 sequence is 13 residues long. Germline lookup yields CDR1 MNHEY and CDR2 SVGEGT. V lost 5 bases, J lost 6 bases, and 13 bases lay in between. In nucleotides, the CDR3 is TGTGCCAGCAGTCCTGGACACGGGTCTGAAGCTTTCTTT. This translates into CASSPGHGSEAFF.

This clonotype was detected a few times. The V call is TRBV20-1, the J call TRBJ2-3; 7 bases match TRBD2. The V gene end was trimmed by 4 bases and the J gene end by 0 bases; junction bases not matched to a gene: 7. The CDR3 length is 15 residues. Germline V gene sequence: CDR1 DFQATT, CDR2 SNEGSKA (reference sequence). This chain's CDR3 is CSATSNSGSTDTQYF. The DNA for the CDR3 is TGCAGTGCTACAAGTAATAGCGGGAGCACAGATACGCAGTATTTT.

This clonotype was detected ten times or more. The CDR3 spells CASKGSGNTIYF. CDR3 DNA: TGTGCCAGCAAAGGCTCTGGAAACACCATATATTTT. The chain employs TRBV6-2 or TRBV6-3 and TRBJ1-3, with D unclear. The CDR3 contains 12 residues. The germline V and J ends were trimmed by 7 bases and 0 bases, with 4 bases remaining between them. Germline-derived CDR1 and CDR2 are MNHEY and SVGEGT.

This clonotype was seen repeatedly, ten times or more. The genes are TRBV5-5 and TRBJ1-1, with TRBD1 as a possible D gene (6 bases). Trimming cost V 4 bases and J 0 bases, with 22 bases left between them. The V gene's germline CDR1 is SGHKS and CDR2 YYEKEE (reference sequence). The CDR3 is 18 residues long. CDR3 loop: CASSPGAGEGNMNTEAFF. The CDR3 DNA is TGTGCCAGCAGCCCGGGGGCCGGGGAGGGGAACATGAACACTGAAGCTTTCTTT. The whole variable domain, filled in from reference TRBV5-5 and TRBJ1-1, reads DAGVTQSPTHLIKTRGQQVTLRCSPISGHKSVSWYQQVLGQGPQFIFQYYEKEERGRGNFPDRFSARQFPNYSSELNVNALLLGDSALYLCASSPGAGEGNMNTEAFFGQGTRLTVV.

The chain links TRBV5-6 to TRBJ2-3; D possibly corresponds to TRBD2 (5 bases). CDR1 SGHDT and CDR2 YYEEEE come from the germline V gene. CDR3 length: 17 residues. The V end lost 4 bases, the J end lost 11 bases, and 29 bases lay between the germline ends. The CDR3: CASSPAGSVNIIIGQYF. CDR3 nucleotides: TGTGCCAGCAGCCCTGCTGGGAGTGTGAATATTATCATAGGGCAGTATTTT.

The CDR3 bases are TGTGCCAGCAGTTTTACGGGGGATGAGCAGTTCTTC. Its protein is CASSFTGDEQFF. The V gene is TRBV12-3 or TRBV12-4, the J gene TRBJ2-1, with a weak D call TRBD2 (6 bases). The ends were cut back, 3 bases at V and 8 bases at J, with 8 bases in the middle. This CDR3 contains 12 residues.

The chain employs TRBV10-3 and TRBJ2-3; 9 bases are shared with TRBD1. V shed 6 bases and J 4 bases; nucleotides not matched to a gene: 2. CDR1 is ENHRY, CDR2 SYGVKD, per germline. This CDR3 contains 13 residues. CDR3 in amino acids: CAIRGQGADTQYF. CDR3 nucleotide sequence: TGTGCCATCAGGGGACAGGGCGCAGATACGCAGTATTTT.

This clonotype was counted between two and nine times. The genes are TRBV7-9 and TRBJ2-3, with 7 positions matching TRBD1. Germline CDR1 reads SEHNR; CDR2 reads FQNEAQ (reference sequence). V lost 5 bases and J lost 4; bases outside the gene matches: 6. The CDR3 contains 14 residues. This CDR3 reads CASSHSTGPDTQYF. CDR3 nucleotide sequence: TGTGCCAGCAGCCATTCGACAGGGCCAGATACGCAGTATTTT. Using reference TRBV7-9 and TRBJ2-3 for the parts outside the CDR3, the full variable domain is DTGVSQNPRHKITKRGQNVTFRCDPISEHNRLYWYRQTLGQGPEFLTYFQNEAQLEKSRLLSDRFSAERPKGSFSTLEIQRTEQGDSAMYLCASSHSTGPDTQYFGPGTRLTVL.

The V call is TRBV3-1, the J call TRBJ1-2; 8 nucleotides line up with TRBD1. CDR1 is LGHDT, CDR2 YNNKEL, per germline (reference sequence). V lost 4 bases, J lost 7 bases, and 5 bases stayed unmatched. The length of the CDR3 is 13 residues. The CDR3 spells CASSRTGTSGYTF. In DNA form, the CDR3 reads TGTGCCAGCAGCCGGACAGGGACCTCTGGCTACACCTTC.

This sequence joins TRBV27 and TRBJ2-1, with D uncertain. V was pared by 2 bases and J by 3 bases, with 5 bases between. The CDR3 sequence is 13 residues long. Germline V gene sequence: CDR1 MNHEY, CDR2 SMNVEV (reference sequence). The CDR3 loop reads CASSLNFYNEQFF. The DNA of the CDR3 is TGTGCCAGCAGTTTAAATTTCTACAATGAGCAGTTCTTC.

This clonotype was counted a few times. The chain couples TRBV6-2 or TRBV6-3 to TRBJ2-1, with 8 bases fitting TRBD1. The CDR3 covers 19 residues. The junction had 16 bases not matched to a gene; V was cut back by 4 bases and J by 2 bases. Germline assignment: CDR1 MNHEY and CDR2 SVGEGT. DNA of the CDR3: TGTGCCAGCAGTTCGACAGGGGACCTACGGGATTCACCCTACAATGAGCAGTTCTTC. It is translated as CASSSTGDLRDSPYNEQFF.

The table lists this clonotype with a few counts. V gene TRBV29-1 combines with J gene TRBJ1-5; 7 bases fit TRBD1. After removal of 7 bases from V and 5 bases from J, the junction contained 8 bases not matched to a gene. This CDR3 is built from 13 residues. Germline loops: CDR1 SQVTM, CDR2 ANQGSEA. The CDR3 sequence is CSALTGNDQPQHF. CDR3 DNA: TGCAGCGCCCTGACAGGGAACGATCAGCCCCAGCATTTT.

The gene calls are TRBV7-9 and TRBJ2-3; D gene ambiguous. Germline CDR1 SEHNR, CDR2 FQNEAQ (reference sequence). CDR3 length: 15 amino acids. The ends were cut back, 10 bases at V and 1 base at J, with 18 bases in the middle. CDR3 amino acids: CATSRFPRRTDTQYF. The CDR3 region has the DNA TGTGCCACCAGTCGTTTTCCCAGACGCACAGATACGCAGTATTTT.

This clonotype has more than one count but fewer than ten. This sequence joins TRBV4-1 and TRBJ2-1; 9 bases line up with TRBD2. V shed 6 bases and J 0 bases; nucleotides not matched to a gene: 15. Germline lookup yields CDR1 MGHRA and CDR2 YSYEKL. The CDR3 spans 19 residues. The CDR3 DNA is TGCGCCAGCAGTCCCCGTGGTAGCGGGAGTCCGAGCTCCTACAATGAGCAGTTCTTC. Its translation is CASSPRGSGSPSSYNEQFF.

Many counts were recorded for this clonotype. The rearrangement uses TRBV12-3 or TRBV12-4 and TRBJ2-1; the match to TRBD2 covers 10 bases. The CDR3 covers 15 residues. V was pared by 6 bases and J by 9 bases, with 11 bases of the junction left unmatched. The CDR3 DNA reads TGTGCCAGCAGCCGCTCTAGCGGGAGTTTGGGTGAGCAGTTCTTC. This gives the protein CASSRSSGSLGEQFF.

For the CDR3, the DNA is TGCAGTGCCTACCCGACACCCCCAGGGGAGACCCAGTACTTC. Residues: CSAYPTPPGETQYF. The chain couples TRBV20-1 to TRBJ2-5, with D possibly TRBD1 on 5 matching bases. This CDR3 comprises 14 residues. V was shortened by 6 bases and J by 5 bases, with 19 bases between the two germline ends. Germline V lookup: CDR1 DFQATT, CDR2 SNEGSKA (reference sequence).

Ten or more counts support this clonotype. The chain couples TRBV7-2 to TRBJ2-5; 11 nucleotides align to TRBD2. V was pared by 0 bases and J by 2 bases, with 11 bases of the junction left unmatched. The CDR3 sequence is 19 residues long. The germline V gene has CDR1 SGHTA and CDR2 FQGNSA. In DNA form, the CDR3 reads TGTGCCAGCAGCTTAGCTCCTAGCGGGGGGCTGGGGGGACAAGAGACCCAGTACTTC. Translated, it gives CASSLAPSGGLGGQETQYF.

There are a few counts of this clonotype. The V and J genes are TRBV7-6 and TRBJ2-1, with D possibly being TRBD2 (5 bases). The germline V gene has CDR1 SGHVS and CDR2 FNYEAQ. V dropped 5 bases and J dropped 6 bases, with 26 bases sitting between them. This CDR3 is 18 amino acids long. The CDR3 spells CASSPYAQTGRDSNEQFF. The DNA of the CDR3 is TGTGCCAGCAGCCCCTATGCTCAAACGGGAAGGGATAGCAATGAGCAGTTCTTC.

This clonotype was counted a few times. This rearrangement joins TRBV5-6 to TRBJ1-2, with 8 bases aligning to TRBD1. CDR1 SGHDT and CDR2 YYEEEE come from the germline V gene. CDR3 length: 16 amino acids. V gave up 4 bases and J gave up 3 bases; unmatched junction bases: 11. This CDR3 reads CASSLRGQGYHYGYTF. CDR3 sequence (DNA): TGTGCCAGCAGCCTTCGCGGACAGGGCTATCACTATGGCTACACCTTC.